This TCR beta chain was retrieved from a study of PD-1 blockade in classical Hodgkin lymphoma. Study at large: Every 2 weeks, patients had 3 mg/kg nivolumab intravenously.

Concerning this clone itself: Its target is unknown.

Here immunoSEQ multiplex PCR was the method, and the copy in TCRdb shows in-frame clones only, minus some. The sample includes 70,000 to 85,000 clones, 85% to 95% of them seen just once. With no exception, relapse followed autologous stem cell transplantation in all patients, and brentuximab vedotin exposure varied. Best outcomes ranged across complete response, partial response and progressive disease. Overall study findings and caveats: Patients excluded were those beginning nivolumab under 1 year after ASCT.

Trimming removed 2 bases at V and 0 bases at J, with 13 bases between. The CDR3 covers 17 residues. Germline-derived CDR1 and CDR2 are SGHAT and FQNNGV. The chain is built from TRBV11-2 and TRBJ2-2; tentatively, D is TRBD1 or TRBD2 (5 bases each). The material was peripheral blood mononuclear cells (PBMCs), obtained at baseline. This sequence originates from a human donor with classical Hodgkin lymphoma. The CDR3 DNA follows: TGTGCCAGCAGCTTACCGCCGGGGCCCGCGAACACCGGGGAGCTGTTTTTT. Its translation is CASSLPPGPANTGELFF.